This T cell receptor beta chain was retrieved from a study of T cell responses to AZD1222 COVID-19 vaccine. General study results and limits: AZD1222 recipients seropositive at baseline numbered only 5 to 7. No repertoire was sampled before or during the peak T cell response, only after it. The donor group comprised mostly white British people and more females; the analysis possibly underestimated clonal diversity. Spike-specific TCR breadth and depth went up after people got two AZD1222 doses.

To note about this clone: Its antigen is not known.

Measured with immunoSEQ multiplex PCR; TCRdb has only the in-frame clones, and not every one. The profile covers around 150,000 clones, with approximately 92% appearing a single time and 6.5% to 8% taken by the ten largest. Germline trimming cut 3 bases from V and 8 bases from J; bases unmatched to any gene: 4. The germline CDR1 and CDR2 sequences are GTSNPN and SVGIG (reference sequence). The CDR3 extends over 13 amino acids. The sequence derives from an adult who received the AZD1222 COVID-19 vaccine. Sequencing was performed on peripheral blood, taken 28 days after the second AZD1222 dose. This rearrangement joins TRBV30 to TRBJ1-6; 7 positions agree with TRBD1. The CDR3 is CAWSRDRDSPLHF. In nucleotides, the CDR3 is TGTGCCTGGAGCAGGGACAGAGATTCACCCCTCCACTTT.